The clone carrying this T cell receptor beta chain was seen just once. Germline lookup yields CDR1 MNHNS and CDR2 SASEGT. V lost 1 base to trimming and J lost 3 bases, with 10 bases between them. The CDR3 consists of 14 residues. The sample belongs to a study of CDR3 diversity in severe acne. TCRdb redid the calling of the PCR reads with MiXCR, one entry per CDR3 protein. Of about 76,000 distinct CDR3 sequences in the sample, under 65% are singletons; the top ten hold 13% to 15%. V and J are TRBV6-1 and TRBJ2-7; D is possibly TRBD2 (6 bases). The TCR sequence derives from a male donor in good health, without acne. Sequencing used blood. CDR3 nucleotide sequence: TGTGCCAGCAGTGAAGGGGGGGTTCGCTACGAGCAGTACTTC. The encoded protein is CASSEGGVRYEQYF.